Shown below are 23 T cell receptor beta chains from a single sample sequenced in a study of shared T cell receptors in the human thymus. Method: immunoSEQ multiplex PCR; TCRdb's copy keeps in-frame clones and lacks some. The sample has 55,000 to 80,000 clones, 90% to 95% seen once. Sequenced input: thymocytes. These receptors all stem from a human donor.

The rearrangement uses TRBV5-1 and TRBJ1-1; D is ambiguous. The V gene lost 0 bases and the J gene lost 0 bases, with 6 bases spanning the gap. Germline CDR1 reads SGHRS; CDR2 reads YFSETQ. The CDR3 totals 14 residues. CDR3 region: CASSLGRLNTEAFF. CDR3 DNA sequence: TGCGCCAGCAGCTTGGGACGGCTGAACACTGAAGCTTTCTTT.

The CDR3 DNA reads TGTGCCAGTAGTAGTGGCAGCCCCACAGATACGCAGTATTTT. Protein product: CASSSGSPTDTQYF. This rearrangement joins TRBV19 to TRBJ2-3, with D unresolved. The CDR3 is made up of 14 amino acids. The V end lost 4 bases, the J end lost 2 bases, and 10 bases lay between the germline ends. CDR1 LNHDA and CDR2 SQIVND come from the germline V gene (reference sequence).

On this clone: The germline gene is not matched at one end of the junction; a read error may be the cause. The chain combines TRBV20-1 with TRBJ2-5; no clear D. Germline V gives CDR1 DFQATT, CDR2 SNEGSKA (reference sequence). This CDR3 comprises 11 residues. The CDR3 DNA sequence: TGCAGTGCTAGGCCCAAAGAGGCCCAGTACTTC. Its translation is CSARPKEAQYF.

V usage is TRBV5-6 and J usage is TRBJ2-7; 7 bases fit TRBD1. The CDR3 sequence is 15 residues long. J gave up 3 bases and V 1 base, and 7 bases lay outside the gene matches. The germline gives CDR1 SGHDT, CDR2 YYEEEE. CDR3 bases: TGTGCCAGCAGCTTGAATTGGGACAGACACTACGAGCAGTACTTC. Its translation is CASSLNWDRHYEQYF.

The chain links TRBV19 to TRBJ1-6, with 8 nucleotides matching TRBD1. Germline V gene lookup returns CDR1 LNHDA and CDR2 SQIVND (reference sequence). The junction had 11 bases not matched to a gene; V was cut back by 0 bases and J by 7 bases. This CDR3 comprises 18 residues. The DNA of the CDR3 is TGTGCCAGTAGTATAGATCCAGGGGGCGCAGGCGAAAATTCACCCCTCCACTTT. Protein product: CASSIDPGGAGENSPLHF.

V and J are TRBV30 and TRBJ1-1; no definite D call. V lost 1 base and J lost 0, with 9 bases in between. The length of the CDR3 is 14 residues. In germline, CDR1 is GTSNPN, CDR2 SVGIG (reference sequence). CDR3 protein: CAWSDPGLNTEAFF. CDR3 sequence (DNA): TGTGCCTGGAGTGATCCTGGATTGAACACTGAAGCTTTCTTT.

The rearrangement uses TRBV20-1 and TRBJ1-2; 8 nucleotides agree with TRBD1. From germline, CDR1 is DFQATT and CDR2 SNEGSKA (reference sequence). The J segment lost 6 bases and the V segment lost 8 bases, leaving 5 bases of the junction unmatched. This CDR3 contains 11 residues. CDR3 region: CSSRQGNGYTF. The CDR3 DNA reads TGCAGTTCGAGACAGGGGAATGGCTACACCTTC.

This chain links TRBV4-3 with TRBJ2-7; D remains unclear. Germline CDR1 is LGHNA and CDR2 is YSLEER. The CDR3 is 14 amino acids. The ends were cut back, 0 bases at V and 1 base at J, with 7 bases in the middle. CDR3 region: CASSQDPKSYEQYF. The CDR3 DNA sequence: TGCGCCAGCAGCCAAGACCCTAAGTCCTACGAGCAGTACTTC.

The chain uses TRBV7-9 and TRBJ1-2, with 9 bases lining up with TRBD1. This CDR3 has 14 residues. Trimming at V came to 2 bases and at J to 6 bases, leaving 4 bases not matched to a gene. Germline V gene lookup returns CDR1 SEHNR and CDR2 FQNEAQ (reference sequence). This CDR3 is CASSLSGQGDGYTF. CDR3 DNA sequence: TGTGCCAGCAGCTTATCGGGACAGGGAGATGGCTACACCTTC.

The sample holds one count of this clone. The V and J genes are TRBV19 and TRBJ1-3; 9 bases are a match to TRBD1. This CDR3 spans 17 amino acids. The germline V gene has CDR1 LNHDA and CDR2 SQIVND (reference sequence). The ends lost 2 bases at V and 0 bases at J; junction bases unmatched: 5. The CDR3 region is CASSIPGTGNSGNTIYF. The CDR3 DNA follows: TGTGCCAGTAGTATACCCGGGACAGGGAACTCTGGAAACACCATATATTTT. The full variable domain, in which reference TRBV19 and TRBJ1-3 provide the parts outside the CDR3, is DGGITQSPKYLFRKEGQNVTLSCEQNLNHDAMYWYRQDPGQGLRLIYYSQIVNDFQKGDIAEGYSVSREKKESFPLTVTSAQKNPTAFYLCASSIPGTGNSGNTIYFGEGSWLTVV.

This chain joins TRBV10-3 and TRBJ1-1; 11 nucleotides agree with TRBD1. V gave up 7 bases and J gave up 4 bases; unmatched junction bases: 5. The CDR3 is made up of 14 amino acids. Germline assignment: CDR1 ENHRY and CDR2 SYGVKD. As DNA, the CDR3 is TGTGCCATCACGCAGGGACAGGGGGGCACTGAAGCTTTCTTT. This codes for CAITQGQGGTEAFF.

The chain couples TRBV18 to TRBJ1-4; TRBD1 is a possible D gene (5 bases). The CDR3 is made up of 16 amino acids. Germline loops: CDR1 KGHSH, CDR2 LQKENI. Trimming stripped 6 bases from V and 0 bases from J, with 14 bases between. CDR3 protein: CASSPRFRATNEKLFF. CDR3 nucleotide sequence: TGTGCCAGCTCCCCGCGCTTCAGGGCAACTAATGAAAAACTGTTTTTT.

CDR3 sequence reads: CAISRDQIHGTVTGELFF. Written as DNA, the CDR3 is TGTGCCATCAGTCGGGACCAAATACACGGGACAGTTACCGGGGAGCTGTTTTTT. The chain has TRBV10-3 and TRBJ2-2; 7 bases are a match to TRBD1. This CDR3 is built from 18 residues. V lost 5 bases, J lost 5 bases, and 17 bases stayed unmatched. Germline assignment: CDR1 ENHRY and CDR2 SYGVKD.

CDR3 sequence reads: CASRHDRGRSDTEAFF. The CDR3 DNA follows: TGTGCCAGCAGGCACGACAGGGGGCGATCGGACACTGAAGCTTTCTTT. The gene calls are TRBV27 and TRBJ1-1; 10 nucleotides agree with TRBD1. CDR1 and CDR2 from the germline V gene are MNHEY and SMNVEV (reference sequence). Trimming cost V 6 bases and J 3 bases; bases outside gene matches: 10. CDR3 size: 16 residues.

V is TRBV7-9 and J is TRBJ2-7; D unresolved. The CDR3 runs 14 residues. Germline V gene data show CDR1 as SEHNR and CDR2 as FQNEAQ (reference sequence). V was trimmed by 5 bases and J by 6 bases, leaving 17 bases between them. CDR3 amino acids: CASSPPRNIGEQYF. The CDR3 bases are TGTGCCAGCAGCCCACCGAGGAATATCGGCGAGCAGTACTTC.

The chain recombines TRBV2 with TRBJ2-3; D may be TRBD1 (6 bases). CDR1 SNHLY and CDR2 FYNNEI come from the germline V gene. The CDR3 totals 13 residues. V was shortened by 1 base and J by 5 bases, with 7 bases between the two germline ends. CDR3 bases: TGTGCCAGCAGTGAAGGAGGGGGAGATACGCAGTATTTT. It specifies CASSEGGGDTQYF.

The chain recombines TRBV2 with TRBJ2-3; possibly TRBD1 for D (6 bases). This CDR3 contains 17 residues. V was shortened by 6 bases and J by 0 bases, with 19 bases between the two germline ends. CDR1 SNHLY and CDR2 FYNNEI come from the germline V gene. The CDR3 sequence is CASRVAGELTSTDTQYF. The CDR3 nucleotides are TGTGCCAGCAGAGTCGCAGGGGAGTTAACTAGCACAGATACGCAGTATTTT.

In this sample, this clone turned up once. V is TRBV5-1 and J is TRBJ2-1, with D possibly being TRBD2 (5 bases). The CDR3 contains 15 residues. Trimming took 6 bases from V and 0 from J, leaving 13 bases between them. Germline values: CDR1 SGHRS, CDR2 YFSETQ. The CDR3 loop is CASNRGGSSYNEQFF. CDR3 nucleotide sequence: TGCGCCAGCAACCGGGGTGGCAGCTCCTACAATGAGCAGTTCTTC.

The chain joins TRBV7-8 to TRBJ2-5, with 12 nucleotides matching TRBD1. Trimming removed 3 bases from V and 5 bases from J; junction bases left unmatched: 4. Germline V gene lookup returns CDR1 SGHVS and CDR2 FQNEAQ. CDR3 length: 15 amino acids. The CDR3 DNA follows: TGTGCCAGCAGCTTCCGGGACAGGGGGCCGGAGACCCAGTACTTC. Translated: CASSFRDRGPETQYF. Using reference TRBV7-8 and TRBJ2-5 for the parts outside the CDR3, the full variable domain is GAGVSQSPRYKVAKRGQDVALRCDPISGHVSLFWYQQALGQGPEFLTYFQNEAQLDKSGLPSDRFFAERPEGSVSTLKIQRTQQEDSAVYLCASSFRDRGPETQYFGPGTRLLVL.

This chain joins TRBV11-2 and TRBJ2-1; tentatively, D is TRBD1 (5 bases). Germline-derived CDR1 and CDR2 are SGHAT and FQNNGV. The germline V and J ends were trimmed by 1 base and 2 bases, with 15 bases remaining between them. This CDR3 region has 17 residues. CDR3 nucleotides: TGTGCCAGCAGCTTAGCTTTAGGTGGGGCAGCCTACAATGAGCAGTTCTTC. This encodes CASSLALGGAAYNEQFF.

The V call is TRBV4-2, the J call TRBJ2-2, with D uncertain. Germline CDR1 is LGHNA and CDR2 is YNFKEQ. The CDR3 runs to 12 residues. V was cut by 3 bases and J by 6 bases, with 5 bases left in between. CDR3 DNA sequence: TGTGCCAGCAGCCACGTGGCCGGGGAGCTGTTTTTT. Translation: CASSHVAGELFF.

The rearrangement uses TRBV4-3 and TRBJ1-2; weak D call: TRBD1 (5 bases). V shed 5 bases and J shed 5 bases, with 12 bases lying between them. This CDR3 has 13 amino acids. The germline V gene encodes CDR1 LGHNA and CDR2 YSLEER. The CDR3 nucleotides read TGCGCCAGCAGCTTGCTCGCAGGGTATGGCTACACCTTC. Residues: CASSLLAGYGYTF.

The chain combines TRBV28 with TRBJ2-3, with 8 positions matching TRBD1. Germline CDR1 is MDHEN and CDR2 is SYDVKM. The CDR3 is 17 amino acids. V lost 6 bases and J lost 5; bases outside the gene matches: 16. In nucleotides, the CDR3 is TGTGCCAGCAGAACCTCACACATGGACAGGGACAAAGATACGCAGTATTTT. Its translation is CASRTSHMDRDKDTQYF.